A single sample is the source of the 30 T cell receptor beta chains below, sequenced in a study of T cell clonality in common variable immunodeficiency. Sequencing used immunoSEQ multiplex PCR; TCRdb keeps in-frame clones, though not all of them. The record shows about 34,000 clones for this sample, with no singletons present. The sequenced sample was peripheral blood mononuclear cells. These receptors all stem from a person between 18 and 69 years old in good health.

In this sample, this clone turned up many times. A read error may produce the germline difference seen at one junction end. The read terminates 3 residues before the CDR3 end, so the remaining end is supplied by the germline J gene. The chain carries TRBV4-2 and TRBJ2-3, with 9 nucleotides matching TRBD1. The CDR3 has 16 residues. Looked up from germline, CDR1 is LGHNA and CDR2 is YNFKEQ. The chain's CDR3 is CASSQDRTGGTDTQYF. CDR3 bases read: TGCGCCAGCAGCCAAGATCGGACAGGGGGCACAGATACG.

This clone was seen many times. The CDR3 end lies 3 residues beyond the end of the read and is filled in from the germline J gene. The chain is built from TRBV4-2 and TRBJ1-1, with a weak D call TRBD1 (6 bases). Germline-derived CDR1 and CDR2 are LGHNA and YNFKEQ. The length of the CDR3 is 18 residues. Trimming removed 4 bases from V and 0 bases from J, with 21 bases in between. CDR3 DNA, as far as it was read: TGTGCCAGCAGCCGGTACAGGGATTTCTCTACGATGAACACTGAA. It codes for CASSRYRDFSTMNTE. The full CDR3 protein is CASSRYRDFSTMNTEAFF.

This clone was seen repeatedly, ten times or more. CDR3 DNA (partial): TGTGCCAGCTCACCACCAAGCACCTACAATGAG. Translation gives CASSPPSTYNE. From start to end, the CDR3 is CASSPPSTYNEQFF. J is TRBJ2-1 and V is TRBV18; D ambiguous. From the germline J gene comes the end of the CDR3, since the read stops 3 residues before it. Trimming took 0 bases from V and 2 from J, leaving 5 bases between them. Germline V gene lookup returns CDR1 KGHSH and CDR2 LQKENI. The CDR3 runs to 14 residues. Variable domain in full (rest from reference TRBV18 and TRBJ2-1): NAGVMQNPRHLVRRRGQEARLRCSPMKGHSHVYWYRQLPEEGLKFMVYLQKENIIDESGMPKERFSAEFPKEGPSILRIQQVVRGDSAAYFCASSPPSTYNEQFFGPGTRLTVL.

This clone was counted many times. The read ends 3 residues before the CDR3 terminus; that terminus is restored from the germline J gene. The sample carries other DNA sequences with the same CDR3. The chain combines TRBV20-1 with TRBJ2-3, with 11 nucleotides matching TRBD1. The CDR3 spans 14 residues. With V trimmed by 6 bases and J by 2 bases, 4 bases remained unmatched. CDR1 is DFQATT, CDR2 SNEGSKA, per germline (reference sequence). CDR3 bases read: TGCAGTGCCCGGACAGGGGGCAACACAGATACG. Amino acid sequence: CSARTGGNTDT. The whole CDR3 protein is CSARTGGNTDTQYF.

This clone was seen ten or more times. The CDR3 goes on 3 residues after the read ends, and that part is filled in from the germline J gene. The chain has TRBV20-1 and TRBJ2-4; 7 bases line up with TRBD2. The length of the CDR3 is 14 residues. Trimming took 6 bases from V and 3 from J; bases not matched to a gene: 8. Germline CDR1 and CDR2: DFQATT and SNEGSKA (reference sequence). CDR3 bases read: TGCAGTGCCTTACCACTAGCGTACAAAAACATT. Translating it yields CSALPLAYKNI. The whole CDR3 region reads CSALPLAYKNIQYF.

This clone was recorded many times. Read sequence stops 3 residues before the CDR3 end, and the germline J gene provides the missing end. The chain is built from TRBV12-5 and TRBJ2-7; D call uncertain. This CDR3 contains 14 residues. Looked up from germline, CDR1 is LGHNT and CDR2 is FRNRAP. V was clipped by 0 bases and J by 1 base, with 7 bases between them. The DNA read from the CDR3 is TGTGCTAGTGGTTTGGTACCAGATTCCTACGAG. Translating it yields CASGLVPDSYE. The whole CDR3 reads CASGLVPDSYEQYF.

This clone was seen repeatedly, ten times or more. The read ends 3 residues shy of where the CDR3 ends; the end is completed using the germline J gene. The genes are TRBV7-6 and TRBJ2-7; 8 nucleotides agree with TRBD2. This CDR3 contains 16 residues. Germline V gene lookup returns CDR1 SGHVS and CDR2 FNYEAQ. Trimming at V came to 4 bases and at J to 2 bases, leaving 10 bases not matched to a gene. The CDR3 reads CASSSFSGIPPYEQYF. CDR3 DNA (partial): TGTGCCAGCAGCTCCTTTAGCGGGATCCCCCCCTACGAG.

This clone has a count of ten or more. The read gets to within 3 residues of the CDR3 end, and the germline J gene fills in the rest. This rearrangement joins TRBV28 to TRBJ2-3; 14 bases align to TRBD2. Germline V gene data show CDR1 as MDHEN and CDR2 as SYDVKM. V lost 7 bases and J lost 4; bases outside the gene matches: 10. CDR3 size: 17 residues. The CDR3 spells CASTDPGLAGVADTQYF. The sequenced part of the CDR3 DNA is TGTGCCAGCACCGACCCGGGACTAGCGGGGGTCGCAGATACG.

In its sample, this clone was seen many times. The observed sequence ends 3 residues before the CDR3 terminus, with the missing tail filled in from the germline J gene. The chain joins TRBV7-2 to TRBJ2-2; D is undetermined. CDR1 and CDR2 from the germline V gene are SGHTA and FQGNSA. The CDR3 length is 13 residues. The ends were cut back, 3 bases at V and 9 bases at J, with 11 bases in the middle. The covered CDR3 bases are TGTGCCAGCAGCTTGTTTGGCGGCAGGGAG. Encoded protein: CASSLFGGRE. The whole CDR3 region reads CASSLFGGRELFF.

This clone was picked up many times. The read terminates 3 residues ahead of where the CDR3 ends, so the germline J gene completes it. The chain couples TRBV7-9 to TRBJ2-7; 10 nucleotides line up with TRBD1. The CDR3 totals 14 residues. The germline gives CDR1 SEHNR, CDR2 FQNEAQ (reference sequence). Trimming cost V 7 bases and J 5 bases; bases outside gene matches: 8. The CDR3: CASNVGQGDNEQYF. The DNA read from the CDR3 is TGTGCCAGCAATGTTGGACAGGGGGACAACGAG.

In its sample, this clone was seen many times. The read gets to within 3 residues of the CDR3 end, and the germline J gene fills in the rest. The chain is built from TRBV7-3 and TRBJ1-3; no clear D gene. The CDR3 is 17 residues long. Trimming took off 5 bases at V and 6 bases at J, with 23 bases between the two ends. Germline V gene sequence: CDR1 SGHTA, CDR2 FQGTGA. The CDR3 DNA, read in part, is TGTGCCAGCAGCCACGAGGCGGGCGCGAGGAAGGTAAACACC. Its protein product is CASSHEAGARKVNT. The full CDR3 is CASSHEAGARKVNTIYF.

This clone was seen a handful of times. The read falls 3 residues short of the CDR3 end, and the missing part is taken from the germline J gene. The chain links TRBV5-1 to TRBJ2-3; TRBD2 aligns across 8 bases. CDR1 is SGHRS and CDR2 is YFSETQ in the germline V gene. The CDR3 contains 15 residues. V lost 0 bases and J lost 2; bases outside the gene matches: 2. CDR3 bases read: TGCGCCAGCAGCTTGGGAGCGGGGGCCACAGATACG. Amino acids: CASSLGAGATDT. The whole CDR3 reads CASSLGAGATDTQYF.

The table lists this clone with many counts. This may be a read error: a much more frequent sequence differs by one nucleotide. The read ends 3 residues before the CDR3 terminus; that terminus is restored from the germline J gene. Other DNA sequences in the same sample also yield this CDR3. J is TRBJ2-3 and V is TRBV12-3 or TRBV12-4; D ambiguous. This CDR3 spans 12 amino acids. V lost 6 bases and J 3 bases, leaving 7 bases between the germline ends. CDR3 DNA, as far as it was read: TGTGCCAGCAGCTTTCGGACAGATACG. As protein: CASSFRTDT. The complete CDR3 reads CASSFRTDTQYF.

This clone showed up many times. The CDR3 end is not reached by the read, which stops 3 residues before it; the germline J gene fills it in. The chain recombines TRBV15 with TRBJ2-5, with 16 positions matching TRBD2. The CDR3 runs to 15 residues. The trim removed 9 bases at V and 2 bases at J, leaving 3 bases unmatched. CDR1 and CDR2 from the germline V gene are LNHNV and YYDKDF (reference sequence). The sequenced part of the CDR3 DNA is TGTGCCACGGGACTAGCGGGGGGGCGGCAAGAGACC. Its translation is CATGLAGGRQET. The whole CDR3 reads CATGLAGGRQETQYF. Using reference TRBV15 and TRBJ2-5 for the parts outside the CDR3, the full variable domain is DAMVIQNPRYQVTQFGKPVTLSCSQTLNHNVMYWYQQKSSQAPKLLFHYYDKDFNNEADTPDNFQSRRPNTSFCFLDIRSPGLGDTAMYLCATGLAGGRQETQYFGPGTRLLVL.

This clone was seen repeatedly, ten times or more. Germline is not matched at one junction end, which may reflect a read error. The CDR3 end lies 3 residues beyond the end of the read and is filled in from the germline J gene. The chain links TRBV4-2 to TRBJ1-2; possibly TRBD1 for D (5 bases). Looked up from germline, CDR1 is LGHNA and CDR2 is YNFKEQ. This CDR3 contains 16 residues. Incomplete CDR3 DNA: TGCGCCAGCAGCCAAGAATACAAGACAGTCAACTATGGC. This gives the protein CASSQEYKTVNYG. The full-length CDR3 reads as CASSQEYKTVNYGYTF.

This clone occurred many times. The CDR3 region is CASSSPGHKTGELFF. CDR3 DNA (partial): TGTGCCAGCAGTTCTCCCGGACACAAAACCGGGGAG. V is TRBV6-2 or TRBV6-3 and J is TRBJ2-2; weak D call: TRBD1 (5 bases). Coverage ceases 3 residues before the CDR3 finishes, and the germline J gene fills in the end. Germline V CDR1 and CDR2: MNHEY, SVGEGT. Trimming removed 4 bases from V and 5 bases from J, with 14 bases in between. The CDR3 loop spans 15 amino acids.

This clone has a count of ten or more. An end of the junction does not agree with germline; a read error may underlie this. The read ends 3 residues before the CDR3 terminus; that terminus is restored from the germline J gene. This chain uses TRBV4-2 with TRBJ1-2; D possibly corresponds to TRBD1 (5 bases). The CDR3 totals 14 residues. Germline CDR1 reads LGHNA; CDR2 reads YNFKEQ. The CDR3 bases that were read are TGCGCCAGCAGTCCCGATGGGGGGGACTATGGC. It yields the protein CASSPDGGDYG. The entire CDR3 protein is CASSPDGGDYGYTF.

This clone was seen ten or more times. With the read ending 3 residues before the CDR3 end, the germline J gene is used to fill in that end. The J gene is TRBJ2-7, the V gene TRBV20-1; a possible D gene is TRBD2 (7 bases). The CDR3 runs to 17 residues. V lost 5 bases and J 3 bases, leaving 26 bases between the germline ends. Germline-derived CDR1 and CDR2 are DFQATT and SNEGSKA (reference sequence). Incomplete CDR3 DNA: TGCAGTGCTCGCCGACGGCCGGTGAGGGGGGGCTTCTACGAG. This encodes CSARRRPVRGGFYE. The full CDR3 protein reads CSARRRPVRGGFYEQYF.

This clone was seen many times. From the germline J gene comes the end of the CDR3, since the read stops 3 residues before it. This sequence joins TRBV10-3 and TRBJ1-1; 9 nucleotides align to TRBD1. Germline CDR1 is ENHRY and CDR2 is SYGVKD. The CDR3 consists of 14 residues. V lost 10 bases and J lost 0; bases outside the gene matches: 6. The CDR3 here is CATLGQGLNTEAFF. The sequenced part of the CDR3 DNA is TGTGCCACCCTTGGACAGGGGTTGAACACTGAA.

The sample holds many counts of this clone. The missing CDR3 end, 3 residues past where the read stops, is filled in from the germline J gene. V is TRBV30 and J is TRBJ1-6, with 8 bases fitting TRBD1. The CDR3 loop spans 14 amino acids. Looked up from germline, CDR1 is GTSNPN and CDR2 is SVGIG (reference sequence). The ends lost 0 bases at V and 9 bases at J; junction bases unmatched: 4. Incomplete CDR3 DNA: TGTGCCTGGAGTGTCGCAGGGGGCATTTCACCC. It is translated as CAWSVAGGISP. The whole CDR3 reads CAWSVAGGISPLHF.

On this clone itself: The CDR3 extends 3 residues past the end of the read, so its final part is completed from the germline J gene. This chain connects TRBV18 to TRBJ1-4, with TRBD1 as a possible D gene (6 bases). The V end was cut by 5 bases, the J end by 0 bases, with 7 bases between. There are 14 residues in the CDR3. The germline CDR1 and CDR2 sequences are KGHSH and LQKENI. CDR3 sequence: CASSGTTTNEKLFF. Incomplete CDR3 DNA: TGTGCCAGCTCAGGGACAACAACTAATGAAAAA.

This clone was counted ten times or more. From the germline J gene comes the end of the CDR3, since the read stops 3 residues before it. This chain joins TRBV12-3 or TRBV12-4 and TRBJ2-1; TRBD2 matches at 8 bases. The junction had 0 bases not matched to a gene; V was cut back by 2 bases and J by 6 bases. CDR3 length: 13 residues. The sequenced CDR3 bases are TGTGCCAGCAGTTTAACTAGCGGCAATGAG. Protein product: CASSLTSGNE. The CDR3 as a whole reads CASSLTSGNEQFF.

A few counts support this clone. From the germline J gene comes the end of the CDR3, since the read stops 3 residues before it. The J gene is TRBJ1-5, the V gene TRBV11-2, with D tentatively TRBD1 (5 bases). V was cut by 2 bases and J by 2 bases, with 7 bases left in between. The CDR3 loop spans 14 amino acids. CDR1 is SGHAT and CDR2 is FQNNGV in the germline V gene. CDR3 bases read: TGTGCCAGCAGCTTAAGGGGAGGCAATCAGCCC. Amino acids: CASSLRGGNQP. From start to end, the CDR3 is CASSLRGGNQPQHF.

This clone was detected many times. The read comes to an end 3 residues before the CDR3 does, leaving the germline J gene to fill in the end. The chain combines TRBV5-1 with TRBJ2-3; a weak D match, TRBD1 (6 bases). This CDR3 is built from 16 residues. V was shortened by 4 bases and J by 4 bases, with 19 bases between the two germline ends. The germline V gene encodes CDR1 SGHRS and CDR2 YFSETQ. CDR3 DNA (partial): TGCGCCAGCAGCCTGGCCCACAGGGCACAAGCAGATACG. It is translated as CASSLAHRAQADT. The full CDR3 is CASSLAHRAQADTQYF.

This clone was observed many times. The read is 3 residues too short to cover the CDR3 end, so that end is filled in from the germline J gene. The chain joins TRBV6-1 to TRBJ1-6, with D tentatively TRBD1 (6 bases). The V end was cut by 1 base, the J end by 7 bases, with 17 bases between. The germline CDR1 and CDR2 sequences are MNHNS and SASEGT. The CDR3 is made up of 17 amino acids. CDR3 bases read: TGTGCCAGCAGTGAAGGAGGTCGGGGACAAAGGAATTCACCC. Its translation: CASSEGGRGQRNSP. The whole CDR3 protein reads CASSEGGRGQRNSPLHF.

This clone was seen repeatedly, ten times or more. The CDR3 loop is CAWSSQTNNEQFF. The CDR3 bases that were read are TGTGCCTGGAGTTCCCAGACAAACAATGAG. This sequence joins TRBV30 and TRBJ2-1; D call uncertain. The read gets to within 3 residues of the CDR3 end, and the germline J gene fills in the rest. The ends were cut back, 2 bases at V and 5 bases at J, with 10 bases in the middle. The germline V gene has CDR1 GTSNPN and CDR2 SVGIG (reference sequence). This CDR3 contains 13 residues.

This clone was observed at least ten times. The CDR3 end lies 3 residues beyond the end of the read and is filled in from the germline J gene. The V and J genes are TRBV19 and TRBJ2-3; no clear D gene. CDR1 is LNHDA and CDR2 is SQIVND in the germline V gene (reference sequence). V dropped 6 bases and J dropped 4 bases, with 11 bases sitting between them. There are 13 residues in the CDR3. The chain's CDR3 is CASRDTFADTQYF. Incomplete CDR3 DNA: TGTGCCAGTAGAGACACCTTCGCAGATACG.

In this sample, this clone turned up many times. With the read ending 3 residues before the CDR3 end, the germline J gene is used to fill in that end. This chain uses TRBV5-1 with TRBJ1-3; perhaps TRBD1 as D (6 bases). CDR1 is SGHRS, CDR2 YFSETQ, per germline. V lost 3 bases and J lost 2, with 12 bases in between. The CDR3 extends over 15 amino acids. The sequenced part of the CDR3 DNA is TGCGCCAGCAGCTCAACACAGGGAACTGGAAACACC. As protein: CASSSTQGTGNT. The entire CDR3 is CASSSTQGTGNTIYF.

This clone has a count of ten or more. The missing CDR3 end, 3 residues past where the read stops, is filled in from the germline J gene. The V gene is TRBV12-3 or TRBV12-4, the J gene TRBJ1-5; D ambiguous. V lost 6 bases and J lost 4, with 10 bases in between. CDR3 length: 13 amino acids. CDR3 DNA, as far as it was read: TGTGCCAGCAGCAGAGAGTTAAATCAGCCC. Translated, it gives CASSRELNQP. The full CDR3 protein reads CASSRELNQPQHF.

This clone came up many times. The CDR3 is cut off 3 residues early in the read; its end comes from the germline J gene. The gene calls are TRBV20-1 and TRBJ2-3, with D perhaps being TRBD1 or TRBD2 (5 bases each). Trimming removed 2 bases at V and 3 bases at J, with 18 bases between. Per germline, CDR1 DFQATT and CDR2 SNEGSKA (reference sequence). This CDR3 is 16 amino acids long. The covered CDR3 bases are TGCAGTGCTAGAAAAGGGGAGTCAATTTGGACAGATACG. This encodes CSARKGESIWTDT. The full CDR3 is CSARKGESIWTDTQYF.